The next 17 T cell receptor beta chains were all read from a single sample in a study of T cell repertoires in cytomegalovirus infection (dated by TCRdb to between 2019 and 2020). Sequencer: Illumina HiSeq 1500. TCRdb applied fastp at Q25 and MiXCR to the public reads, then kept only in-frame beta chains. When rows share a CDR3 protein, they turn into one entry using the most common DNA and genes. The sample yields around 310,000 distinct CDR3 sequences; 17% were counted once. The top ten clonotypes cover around 12% of the sample. The sample consisted of PBMCs. These receptors came from a human donor in good health (CMV status not recorded). Some clones in this sample may be carry-over from other donors' samples.

This clonotype was picked up many times. The chain couples TRBV7-9 to TRBJ2-2; D is unclear. CDR1 and CDR2 (germline): SEHNR, FQNEAQ (reference sequence). The V and J ends lost 2 bases and 7 bases respectively, with 14 bases between them. The CDR3 contains 15 residues. The CDR3 DNA follows: TGTGCCAGCAGCTTATCTAAGCAGGCCCACGGGGAGCTGTTTTTT. Translated: CASSLSKQAHGELFF.

The CDR3 spells CASSYLGSDSNQPQHF. Written as DNA, the CDR3 is TGTGCCAGCAGTTACCTGGGCTCCGATAGCAATCAGCCCCAGCATTTT. This chain uses TRBV6-6 with TRBJ1-5; D gene uncertain. The V and J ends lost 2 bases and 0 bases respectively, with 11 bases between them. This CDR3 contains 16 residues. The germline V gene encodes CDR1 MNHNY and CDR2 SVGAGI (reference sequence).

This clonotype was seen a few times. The CDR3, as DNA: TGTGCCAGCAGCTTAGTAGGGCGGTACGAGCAGTACTTC. It codes for CASSLVGRYEQYF. V and J are TRBV11-2 and TRBJ2-7; no firm D call. The germline CDR1 and CDR2 sequences are SGHAT and FQNNGV. The CDR3 runs to 13 residues. V lost 1 base and J lost 4, with 8 bases in between.

A word on this clonotype: A much larger clonotype is one base distant, so this may be a read error. The J gene is TRBJ2-1, the V gene TRBV7-6; TRBD2 aligns across 16 bases. Looked up from germline, CDR1 is SGHVS and CDR2 is FNYEAQ. The CDR3 length is 15 residues. As DNA, the CDR3 is TGTGGCAGCAGCGAGGGACTAGCGGGGGGGAATGAGCAGTTCTTC. Translation: CGSSEGLAGGNEQFF.

In its sample, this clonotype was seen many times. The V call is TRBV7-2, the J call TRBJ2-6; D is unresolved. Germline V gene data show CDR1 as SGHTA and CDR2 as FQGNSA. There are 15 residues in the CDR3. Trimming pared 4 bases from V and 0 bases from J, leaving 7 bases between. The CDR3 reads CASSSGYSGANVLTF. The CDR3 DNA sequence: TGTGCCAGCAGCTCCGGGTACTCTGGGGCCAACGTCCTGACTTTC.

This clonotype was seen more than once but under ten times. The chain couples TRBV7-3 to TRBJ1-1; D may be TRBD1 (5 bases). V was pared by 4 bases and J by 4 bases, with 19 bases between. This CDR3 contains 16 residues. Germline V gene lookup returns CDR1 SGHTA and CDR2 FQGTGA. The CDR3 loop reads CASSSPRDQWSTEAFF. The CDR3 bases are TGTGCCAGCAGCTCCCCAAGGGACCAATGGAGCACTGAAGCTTTCTTT.

At least ten counts were recorded for this clonotype. The chain has TRBV20-1 and TRBJ1-6; TRBD1 might be the D (5 bases). The CDR3 totals 15 residues. From germline, CDR1 is DFQATT and CDR2 SNEGSKA (reference sequence). V shed 3 bases and J shed 10 bases, with 19 bases lying between them. CDR3 protein: CSASGGDYENSPLHF. The CDR3 nucleotides read TGCAGTGCTAGTGGGGGTGACTACGAGAACTCACCCCTCCACTTT.

The chain carries TRBV6-1 and TRBJ2-2; 8 bases map to TRBD1. Trimming removed 6 bases from V and 6 bases from J; junction bases left unmatched: 6. Germline CDR1 MNHNS, CDR2 SASEGT. This CDR3 has 14 residues. CDR3 region: CASREMTGAGELFF. CDR3 nucleotides: TGTGCCAGCAGGGAGATGACAGGGGCCGGGGAGCTGTTTTTT.

The table lists this clonotype with many counts. This chain connects TRBV5-8 to TRBJ1-3; D gene unclear. Per the germline V gene, CDR1 is SGHTS and CDR2 is YDEGEE. V lost 8 bases and J lost 3, with 12 bases in between. The CDR3 covers 13 residues. DNA of the CDR3: TGTGCCAGACGGACCCTCGGTGGAAACACCATATATTTT. Protein: CARRTLGGNTIYF.

This clonotype was picked up a small number of times. The V gene is TRBV13, the J gene TRBJ1-4; 8 bases line up with TRBD1. CDR1 PRHDT and CDR2 FYEKMQ come from the germline V gene (reference sequence). V lost 5 bases and J lost 4; bases outside the gene matches: 6. The CDR3 sequence is 15 residues long. CDR3 sequence: CASSVRGPFNEKLFF. The CDR3 coding sequence is TGTGCCAGCAGCGTCAGGGGGCCGTTTAATGAAAAACTGTTTTTT.

This clonotype was picked up many times. The chain combines TRBV12-3 or TRBV12-4 with TRBJ1-5; D is undetermined. Trimming shortened V by 6 bases and J by 6 bases, and 12 bases separated the two germline ends. The CDR3 length is 13 residues. CDR3 in amino acids: CASSWSQSQPQHF. The CDR3 DNA reads TGTGCCAGCAGCTGGTCTCAGAGTCAGCCCCAGCATTTT.

The chain combines TRBV5-4 with TRBJ2-3; D might be TRBD2 (5 bases). Germline CDR1 is SGHNT and CDR2 is YYREEE (reference sequence). Trimming shortened V by 3 bases and J by 1 base, and 12 bases separated the two germline ends. The CDR3 sequence is 15 residues long. In nucleotides, the CDR3 is TGTGCCAGCAGCTGGACGGGAAGCGGCACAGATACGCAGTATTTT. The encoded protein is CASSWTGSGTDTQYF.

In this sample, this clonotype turned up many times. V gene TRBV10-3 combines with J gene TRBJ1-6, with D perhaps matching TRBD1 (6 bases). Trimming took 10 bases from V and 7 from J, leaving 17 bases between them. This CDR3 contains 14 residues. Germline V gene lookup returns CDR1 ENHRY and CDR2 SYGVKD. CDR3 protein: CATAGERGNSPLHF. CDR3 DNA sequence: TGTGCCACCGCAGGGGAGAGGGGGAATTCACCCCTCCACTTT.

This clonotype was seen a few times. The chain carries TRBV9 and TRBJ2-2, with D unclear. V lost 0 bases and J lost 10, with 16 bases in between. In germline, CDR1 is SGDLS, CDR2 YYNGEE. The CDR3 is made up of 15 amino acids. In DNA form, the CDR3 reads TGTGCCAGCAGCGTAGCTCCCTCCCGTAAACAGGAGCTGTTTTTT. Encoded protein: CASSVAPSRKQELFF.

Many counts were recorded for this clonotype. This chain links TRBV7-2 with TRBJ2-7, with no clear D. V lost 1 base, J lost 8 bases, and 9 bases lay in between. This CDR3 comprises 12 residues. Germline assignment: CDR1 SGHTA and CDR2 FQGNSA. CDR3 residues: CASSLGPAQQYF. The CDR3 DNA is TGTGCCAGCAGCTTAGGGCCCGCACAGCAGTACTTC.

This clonotype was counted only a few times. The chain recombines TRBV20-1 with TRBJ2-5; 11 bases agree with TRBD2. Trimming at V came to 4 bases and at J to 3 bases, leaving 7 bases not matched to a gene. This CDR3 has 15 amino acids. The germline gives CDR1 DFQATT, CDR2 SNEGSKA (reference sequence). The CDR3 region is CSAIPGTSGEETQYF. CDR3 in DNA: TGCAGTGCTATCCCCGGGACTAGCGGAGAAGAGACCCAGTACTTC.

This clonotype was detected a few times. The chain links TRBV10-3 to TRBJ2-1; a weak D match, TRBD2 (6 bases). Germline-derived CDR1 and CDR2 are ENHRY and SYGVKD. This CDR3 has 15 residues. The ends were cut back, 6 bases at V and 9 bases at J, with 21 bases in the middle. The CDR3 loop is CAIRATSTVMGEQFF. The CDR3 DNA is TGTGCCATCAGGGCGACTAGTACTGTTATGGGTGAGCAGTTCTTC.